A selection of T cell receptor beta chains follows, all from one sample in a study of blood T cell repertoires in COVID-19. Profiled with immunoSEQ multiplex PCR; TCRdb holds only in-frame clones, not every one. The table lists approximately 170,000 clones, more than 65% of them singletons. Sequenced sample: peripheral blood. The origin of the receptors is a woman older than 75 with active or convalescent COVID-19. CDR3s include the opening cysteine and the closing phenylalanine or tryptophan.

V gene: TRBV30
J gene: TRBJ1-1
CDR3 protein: CAWSDRSTEAFF

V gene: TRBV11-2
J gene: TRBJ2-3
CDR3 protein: CASRRAGGTDTQYF

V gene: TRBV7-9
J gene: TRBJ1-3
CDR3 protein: CASSLATGSGNTIYF

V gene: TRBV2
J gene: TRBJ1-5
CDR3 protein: CASSDRFFVNQPQHF

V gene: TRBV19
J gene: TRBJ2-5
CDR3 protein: CASSERRQETQYF

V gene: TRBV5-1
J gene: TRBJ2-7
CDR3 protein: CASSQQGPSYEQYF

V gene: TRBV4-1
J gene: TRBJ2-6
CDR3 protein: CASSQGEGRITGANVLTF

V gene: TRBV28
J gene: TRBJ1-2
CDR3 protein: CASSSSGGAGGYTF

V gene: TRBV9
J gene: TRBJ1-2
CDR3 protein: CASSVDIGDSVHGYTF

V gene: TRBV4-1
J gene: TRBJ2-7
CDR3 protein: CASSPSPSGRAGEQYF

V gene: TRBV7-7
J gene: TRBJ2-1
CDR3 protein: CASSLVRYNEQFF

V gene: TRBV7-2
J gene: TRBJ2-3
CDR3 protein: CASSTGLAGTDTQYF

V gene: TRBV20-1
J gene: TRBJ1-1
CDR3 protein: CSASGSGYTEAFF

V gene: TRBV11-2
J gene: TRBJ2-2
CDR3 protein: CASSRLAGGPPSKSGELFF

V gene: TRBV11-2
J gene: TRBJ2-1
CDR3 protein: CASTYGNSYNEQFF

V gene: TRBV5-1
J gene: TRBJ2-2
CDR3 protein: CASSSRTGETGELFF

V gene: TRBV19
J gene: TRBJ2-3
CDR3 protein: CASSSGGPDTQYF

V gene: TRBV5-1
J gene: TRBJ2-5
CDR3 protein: CASRSLGQGVGETQYF

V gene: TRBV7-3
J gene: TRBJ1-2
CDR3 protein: CATGDRGRGYTF

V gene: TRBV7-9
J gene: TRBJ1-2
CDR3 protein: CASSLETDGCTF

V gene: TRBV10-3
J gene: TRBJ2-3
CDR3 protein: CAISRSGRGADTQYF

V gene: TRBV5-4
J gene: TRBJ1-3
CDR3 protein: CASSSPAQGNTIYF

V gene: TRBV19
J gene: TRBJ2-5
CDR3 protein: CASKTPGQPAETQYF

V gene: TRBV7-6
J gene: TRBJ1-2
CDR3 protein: CASSLAFKGYYGYTF

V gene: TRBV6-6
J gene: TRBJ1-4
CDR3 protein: CASSRQGSQEKLFF

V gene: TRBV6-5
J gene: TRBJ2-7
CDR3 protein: CASSYSSGTSYEQYF

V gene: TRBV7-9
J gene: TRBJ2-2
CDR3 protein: CASSPARVAENTGELFF

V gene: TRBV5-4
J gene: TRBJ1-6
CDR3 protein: CASSDAQGGTRDSPLHF

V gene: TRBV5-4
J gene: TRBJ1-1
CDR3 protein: CASKGQGLNTEAFF

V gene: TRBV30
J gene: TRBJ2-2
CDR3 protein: CAWSDSPLRGNGELFF

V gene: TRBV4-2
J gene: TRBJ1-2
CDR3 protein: CASSQEQGVHYGYTF

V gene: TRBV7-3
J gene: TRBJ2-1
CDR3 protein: CASSLIGTSGRAGVFYNEQFF

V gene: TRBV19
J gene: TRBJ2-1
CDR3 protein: CASSIRRVAGANNEQFF

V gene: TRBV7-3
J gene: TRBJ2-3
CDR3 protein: CASSPGTSGVTQYF

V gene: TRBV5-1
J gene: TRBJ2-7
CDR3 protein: CASSWTGDPEQYF

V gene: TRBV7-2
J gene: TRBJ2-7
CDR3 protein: CASSLTTGSYEQYF

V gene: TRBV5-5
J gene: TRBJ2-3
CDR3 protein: CASSLGLAGFTDTQYF

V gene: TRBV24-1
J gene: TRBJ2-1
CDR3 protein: CATSDAPRGKQFF

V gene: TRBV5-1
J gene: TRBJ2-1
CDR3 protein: CASSLAGTGFDEQFF

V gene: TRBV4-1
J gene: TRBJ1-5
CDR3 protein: CASSLNWAGNQPQHF

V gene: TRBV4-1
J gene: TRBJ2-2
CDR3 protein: CASSQYSGSNTGELFF

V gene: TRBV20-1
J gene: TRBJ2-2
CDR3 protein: CSASTGSGELFF

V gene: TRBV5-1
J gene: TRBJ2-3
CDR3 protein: CASSPGLAGAKDTQYF

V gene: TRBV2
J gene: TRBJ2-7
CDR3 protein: CASSLGTSGGREQYF

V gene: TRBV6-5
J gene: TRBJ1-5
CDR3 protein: CASRKLGDQPQHF

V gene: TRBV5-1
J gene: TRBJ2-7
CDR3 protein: CASSPRGSGTYEQYF

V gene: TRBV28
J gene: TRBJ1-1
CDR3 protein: CASRPTRGMNTEAFF

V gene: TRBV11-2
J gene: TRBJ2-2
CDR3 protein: CAPLATGHTGELFF

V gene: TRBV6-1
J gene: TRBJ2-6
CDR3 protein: CASSADPGVGANVLTF

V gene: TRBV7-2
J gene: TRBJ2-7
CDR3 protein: CASSYSSGFPYEQYF

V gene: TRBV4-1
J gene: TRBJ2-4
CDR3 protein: CASSQDARGMLAKNIQYF